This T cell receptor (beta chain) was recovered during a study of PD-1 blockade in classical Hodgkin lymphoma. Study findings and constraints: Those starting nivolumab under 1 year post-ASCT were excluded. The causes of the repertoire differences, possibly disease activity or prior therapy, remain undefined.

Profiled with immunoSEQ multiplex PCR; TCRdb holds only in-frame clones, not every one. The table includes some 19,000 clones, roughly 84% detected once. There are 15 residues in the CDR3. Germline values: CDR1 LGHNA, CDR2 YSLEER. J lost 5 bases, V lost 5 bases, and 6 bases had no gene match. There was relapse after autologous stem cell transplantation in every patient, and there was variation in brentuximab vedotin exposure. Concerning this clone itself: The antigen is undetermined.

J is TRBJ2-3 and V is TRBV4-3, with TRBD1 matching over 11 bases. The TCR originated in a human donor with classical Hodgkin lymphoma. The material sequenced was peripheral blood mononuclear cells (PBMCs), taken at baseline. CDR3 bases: TGCGCCAGCAGCTGGACAGGGGGCAATCGAGATACGCAGTATTTT. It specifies CASSWTGGNRDTQYF.